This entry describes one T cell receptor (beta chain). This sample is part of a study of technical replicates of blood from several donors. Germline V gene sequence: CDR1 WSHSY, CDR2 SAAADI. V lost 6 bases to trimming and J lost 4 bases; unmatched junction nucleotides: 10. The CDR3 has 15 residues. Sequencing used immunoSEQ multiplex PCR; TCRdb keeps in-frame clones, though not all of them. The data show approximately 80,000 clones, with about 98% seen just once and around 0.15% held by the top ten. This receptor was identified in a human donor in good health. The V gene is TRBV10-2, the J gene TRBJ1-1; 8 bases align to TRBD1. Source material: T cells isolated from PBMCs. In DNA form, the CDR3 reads TGCGCCAGCAGCTCCCGACAGGGGTTGCCCACTGAAGCTTTCTTT. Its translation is CASSSRQGLPTEAFF.